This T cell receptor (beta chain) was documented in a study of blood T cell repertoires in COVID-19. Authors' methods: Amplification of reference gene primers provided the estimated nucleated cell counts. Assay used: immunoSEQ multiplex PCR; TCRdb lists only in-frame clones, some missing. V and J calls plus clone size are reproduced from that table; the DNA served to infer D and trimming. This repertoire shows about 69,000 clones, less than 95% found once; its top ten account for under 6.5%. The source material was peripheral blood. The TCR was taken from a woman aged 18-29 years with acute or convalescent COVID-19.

The CDR3 coding sequence is TGTGCCACCAGCTCGCAACAGGAGCGTGAAAAACTGTTTTTT. This sequence encodes CATSSQQEREKLFF. The chain links TRBV15 to TRBJ1-4, with D possibly being TRBD1 (5 bases). Trimming shortened V by 5 bases and J by 7 bases, and 14 bases separated the two germline ends. CDR1 is LNHNV and CDR2 is YYDKDF in the germline V gene (reference sequence). The CDR3 is made up of 14 amino acids.